The entry below gives a single TCR beta chain sequence along with its context. The data stem from a study of OX40 agonist ivuxolimab in advanced cancers. At the level of the study: Patients' therapy was ivuxolimab, an antibody that acts as an agonist of OX40 (CD134).

The CDR3 consists of 15 residues. Germline CDR1 is SGHAT and CDR2 is FQNNGV. Trimming left V 3 bases short and J 2 bases short, with 11 bases between. This table comes from immunoSEQ multiplex PCR, and its TCRdb copy is limited to in-frame clones, with some not included. The repertoire holds roughly 86,000 clones, with about nine tenths as singletons. The clonotype originates from an adult with an advanced solid tumor such as melanoma, head and neck, liver or kidney cancer. The chain combines TRBV11-2 with TRBJ2-1; D remains ambiguous. The sequenced sample was CD4+ or CD8+ T cells sorted from blood, obtained in a trial of the OX40 agonist ivuxolimab. CDR3: CASSFGLLPYNEQFF. As DNA, the CDR3 is TGTGCCAGCAGCTTTGGTCTACTTCCCTACAATGAGCAGTTCTTC. Supplemented by reference TRBV11-2 and TRBJ2-1, the full variable domain reads EAGVAQSPRYKIIEKRQSVAFWCNPISGHATLYWYQQILGQGPKLLIQFQNNGVVDDSQLPKDRFSAERLKGVDSTLKIQPAKLEDSAVYLCASSFGLLPYNEQFFGPGTRLTVL.